This T cell receptor (beta chain) was captured in a study of cytomegalovirus exposure and HLA in healthy donors. Study findings and constraints: Fewer than 200 TCR beta chains were listed as cytomegalovirus-associated. Later, an analysis found that common viral pathogens appeared to be linked with several of the most significant clusters.

PCR used 60 Vbeta primers and 13 Jbeta primers. The assay was immunoSEQ multiplex PCR, and TCRdb's table has in-frame clones only and misses some. Among some 150,000 clones listed, 80% were seen once. For this clone: Its antigen is still unknown.

This TCR came from a woman aged 50 to 65 in good health and CMV-seronegative. Input material: PBMCs.

Written as DNA, the CDR3 is TGTGCCAGCAGCTTCGTTGGCGGCCTCTACGAGCAGTACTTC. This translates into CASSFVGGLYEQYF. The rearrangement joins TRBV11-2 to TRBJ2-7; D gene ambiguous. Trimming left V 3 bases short and J 3 bases short, with 12 bases between. The CDR3 contains 14 residues. Germline CDR1 is SGHAT and CDR2 is FQNNGV.